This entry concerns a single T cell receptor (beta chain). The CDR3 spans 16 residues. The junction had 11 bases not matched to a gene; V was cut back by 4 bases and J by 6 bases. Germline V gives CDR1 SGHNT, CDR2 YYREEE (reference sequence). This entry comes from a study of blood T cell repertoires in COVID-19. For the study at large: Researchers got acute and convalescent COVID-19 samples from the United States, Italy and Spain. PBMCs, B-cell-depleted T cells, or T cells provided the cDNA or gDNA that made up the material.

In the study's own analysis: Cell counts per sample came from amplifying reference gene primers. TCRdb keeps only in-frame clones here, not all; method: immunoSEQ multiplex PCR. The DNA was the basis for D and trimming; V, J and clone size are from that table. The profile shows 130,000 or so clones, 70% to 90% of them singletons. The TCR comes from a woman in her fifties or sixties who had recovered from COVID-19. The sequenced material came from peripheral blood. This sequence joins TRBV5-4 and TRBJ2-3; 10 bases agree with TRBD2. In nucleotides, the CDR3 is TGTGCCAGCAGCCCCTCGGGAGCGGGAGGGCGTGATACGCAGTATTTT. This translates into CASSPSGAGGRDTQYF. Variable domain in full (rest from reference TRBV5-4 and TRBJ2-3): ETGVTQSPTHLIKTRGQQVTLRCSSQSGHNTVSWYQQALGQGPQFIFQYYREEENGRGNFPPRFSGLQFPNYSSELNVNALELDDSALYLCASSPSGAGGRDTQYFGPGTRLTVL.